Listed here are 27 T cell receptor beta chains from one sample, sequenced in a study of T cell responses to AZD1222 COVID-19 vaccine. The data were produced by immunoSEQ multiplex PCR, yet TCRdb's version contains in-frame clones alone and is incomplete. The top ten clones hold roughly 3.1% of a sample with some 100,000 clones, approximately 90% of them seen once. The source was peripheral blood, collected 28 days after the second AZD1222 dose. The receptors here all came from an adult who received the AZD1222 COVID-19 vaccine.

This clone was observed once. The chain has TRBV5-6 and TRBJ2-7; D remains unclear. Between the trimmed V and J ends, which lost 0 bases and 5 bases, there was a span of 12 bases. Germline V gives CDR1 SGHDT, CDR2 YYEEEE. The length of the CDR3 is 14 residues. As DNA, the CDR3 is TGTGCCAGCAGCTTGGTAGCTACTTTCGACGAGCAGTACTTC. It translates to CASSLVATFDEQYF.

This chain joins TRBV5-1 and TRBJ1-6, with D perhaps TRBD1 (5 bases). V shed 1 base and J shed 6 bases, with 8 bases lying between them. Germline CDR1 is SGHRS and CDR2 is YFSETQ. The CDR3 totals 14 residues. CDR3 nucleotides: TGCGCCAGCAGCTTGTCAGGGATTAATTCACCCCTCCACTTT. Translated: CASSLSGINSPLHF.

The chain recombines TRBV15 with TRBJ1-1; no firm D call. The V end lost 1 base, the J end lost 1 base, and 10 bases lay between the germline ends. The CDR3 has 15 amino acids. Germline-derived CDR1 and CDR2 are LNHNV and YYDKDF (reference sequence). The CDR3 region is CATSRAARSNTEAFF. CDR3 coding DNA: TGTGCCACCAGCAGAGCGGCACGATCGAACACTGAAGCTTTCTTT.

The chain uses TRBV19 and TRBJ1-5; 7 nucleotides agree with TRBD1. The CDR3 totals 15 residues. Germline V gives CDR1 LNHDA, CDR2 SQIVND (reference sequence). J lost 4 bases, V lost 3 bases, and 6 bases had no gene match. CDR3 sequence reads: CASSMGTESNQPQHF. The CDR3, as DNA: TGTGCCAGTAGTATGGGGACAGAAAGTAATCAGCCCCAGCATTTT.

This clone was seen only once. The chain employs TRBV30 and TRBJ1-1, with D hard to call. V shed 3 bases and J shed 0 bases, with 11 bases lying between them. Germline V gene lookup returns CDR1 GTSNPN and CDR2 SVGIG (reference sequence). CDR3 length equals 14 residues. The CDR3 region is CAWSLGILNTEAFF. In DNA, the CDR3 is TGTGCCTGGAGCCTGGGGATCTTGAACACTGAAGCTTTCTTT.

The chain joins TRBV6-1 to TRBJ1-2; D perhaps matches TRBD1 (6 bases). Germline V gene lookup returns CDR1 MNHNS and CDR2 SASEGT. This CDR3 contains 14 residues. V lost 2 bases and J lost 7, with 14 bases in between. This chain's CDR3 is CASSERAGTFGYTF. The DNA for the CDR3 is TGTGCCAGCAGTGAACGGGCAGGGACATTTGGCTACACCTTC.

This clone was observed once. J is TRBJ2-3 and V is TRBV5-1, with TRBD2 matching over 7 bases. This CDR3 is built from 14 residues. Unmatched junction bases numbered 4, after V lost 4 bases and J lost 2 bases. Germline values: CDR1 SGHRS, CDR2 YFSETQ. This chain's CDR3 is CASSQGTNTDTQYF. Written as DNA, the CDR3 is TGCGCCAGCAGCCAAGGGACTAACACAGATACGCAGTATTTT.

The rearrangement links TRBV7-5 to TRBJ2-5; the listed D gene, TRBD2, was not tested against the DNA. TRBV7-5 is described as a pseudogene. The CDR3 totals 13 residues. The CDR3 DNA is TGTGCCAGAAGCTCTGGGAGGTGGGAGACCCAGTACTTC. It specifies CARSSGRWETQYF.

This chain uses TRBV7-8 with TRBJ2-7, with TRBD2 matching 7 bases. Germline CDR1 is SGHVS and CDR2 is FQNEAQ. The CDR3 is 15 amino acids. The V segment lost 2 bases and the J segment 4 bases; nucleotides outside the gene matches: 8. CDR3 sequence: CASSLSGLTFYEQYF. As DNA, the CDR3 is TGTGCCAGCAGCTTATCGGGACTAACCTTTTACGAGCAGTACTTC.

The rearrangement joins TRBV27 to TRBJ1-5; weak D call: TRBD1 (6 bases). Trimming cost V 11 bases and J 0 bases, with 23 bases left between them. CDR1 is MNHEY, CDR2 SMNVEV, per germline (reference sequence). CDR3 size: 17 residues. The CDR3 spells CAAGTTTGGYSNQPQHF. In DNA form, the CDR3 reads TGTGCCGCAGGGACTACGACAGGAGGGTATAGCAATCAGCCCCAGCATTTT.

For the CDR3, the DNA is TGTGCCAGCAGTTCCTGGGACAGAACTTATGGCTACACCTTC. Translated, it gives CASSSWDRTYGYTF. The chain couples TRBV28 to TRBJ1-2; TRBD1 matches 7 bases. Per the germline V gene, CDR1 is MDHEN and CDR2 is SYDVKM. Unmatched junction bases numbered 7, after V lost 4 bases and J lost 5 bases. The CDR3 is 14 amino acids.

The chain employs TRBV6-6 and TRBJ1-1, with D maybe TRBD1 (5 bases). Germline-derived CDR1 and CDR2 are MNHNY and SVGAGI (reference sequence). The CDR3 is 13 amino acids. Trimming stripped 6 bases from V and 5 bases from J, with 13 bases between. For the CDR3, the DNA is TGTGCCAGCAGCCGTGGGGGAGAGACTGAAGCTTTCTTT. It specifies CASSRGGETEAFF.

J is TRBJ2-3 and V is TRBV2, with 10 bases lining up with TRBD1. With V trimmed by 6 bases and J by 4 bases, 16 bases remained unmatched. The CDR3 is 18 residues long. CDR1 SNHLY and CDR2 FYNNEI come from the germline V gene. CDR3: CASSLGDPGQGWADTQYF. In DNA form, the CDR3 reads TGTGCCAGCAGCCTAGGGGACCCGGGACAGGGGTGGGCAGATACGCAGTATTTT.

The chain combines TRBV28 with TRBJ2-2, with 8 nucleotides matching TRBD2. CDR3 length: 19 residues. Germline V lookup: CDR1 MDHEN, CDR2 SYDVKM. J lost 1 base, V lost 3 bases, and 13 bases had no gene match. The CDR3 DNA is TGTGCCAGCAGTTTTCCGGGCCAAGGGCTAGCGGGGAACACCGGGGAGCTGTTTTTT. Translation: CASSFPGQGLAGNTGELFF. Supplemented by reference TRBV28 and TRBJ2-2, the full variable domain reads DVKVTQSSRYLVKRTGEKVFLECVQDMDHENMFWYRQDPGLGLRLIYFSYDVKMKEKGDIPEGYSVSREKKERFSLILESASTNQTSMYLCASSFPGQGLAGNTGELFFGEGSRLTVL.

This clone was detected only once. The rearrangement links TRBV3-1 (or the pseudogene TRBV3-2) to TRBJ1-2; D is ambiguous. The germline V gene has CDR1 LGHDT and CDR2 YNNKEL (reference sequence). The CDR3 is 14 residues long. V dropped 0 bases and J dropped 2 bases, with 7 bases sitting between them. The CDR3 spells CASSQEYRNYGYTF. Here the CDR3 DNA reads TGTGCCAGCAGCCAAGAGTACCGCAACTATGGCTACACCTTC.

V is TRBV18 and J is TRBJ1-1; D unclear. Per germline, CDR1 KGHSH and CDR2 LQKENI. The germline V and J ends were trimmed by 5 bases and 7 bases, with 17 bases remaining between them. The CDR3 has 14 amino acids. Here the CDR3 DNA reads TGTGCCAGCTCATCGCAGTGGGGTGAGGGTGAAGCTTTCTTT. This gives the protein CASSSQWGEGEAFF.

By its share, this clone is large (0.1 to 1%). The chain's CDR3 is CASSYVTANSPLHF. The CDR3, as DNA: TGTGCCAGCAGTTATGTGACGGCCAATTCACCCCTCCACTTT. This chain links TRBV6-2 or TRBV6-3 with TRBJ1-6; D is uncertain. Germline V gene lookup returns CDR1 MNHEY and CDR2 SVGEGT. This CDR3 is 14 amino acids long. The V end was cut by 3 bases, the J end by 7 bases, with 10 bases between.

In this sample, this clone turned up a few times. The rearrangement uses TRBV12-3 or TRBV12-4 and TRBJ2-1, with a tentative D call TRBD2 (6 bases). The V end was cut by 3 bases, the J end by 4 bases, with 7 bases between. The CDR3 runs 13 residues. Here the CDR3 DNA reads TGTGCCAGCAGTTTCGGGGGTTACAATGAGCAGTTCTTC. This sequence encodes CASSFGGYNEQFF.

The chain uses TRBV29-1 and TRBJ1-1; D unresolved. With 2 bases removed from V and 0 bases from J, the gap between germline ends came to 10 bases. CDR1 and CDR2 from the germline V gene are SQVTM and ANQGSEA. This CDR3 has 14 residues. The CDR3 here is CSVESLSMNTEAFF. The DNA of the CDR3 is TGCAGCGTTGAATCCCTTTCCATGAACACTGAAGCTTTCTTT. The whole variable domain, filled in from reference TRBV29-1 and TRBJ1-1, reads SAVISQKPSRDICQRGTSLTIQCQVDSQVTMMFWYRQQPGQSLTLIATANQGSEATYESGFVIDKFPISRPNLTFSTLTVSNMSPEDSSIYLCSVESLSMNTEAFFGQGTRLTVV.

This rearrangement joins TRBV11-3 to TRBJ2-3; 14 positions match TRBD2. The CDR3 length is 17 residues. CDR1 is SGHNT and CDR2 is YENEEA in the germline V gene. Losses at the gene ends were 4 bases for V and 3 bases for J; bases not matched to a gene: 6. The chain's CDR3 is CASSSGTSGGATDTQYF. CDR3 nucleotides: TGTGCCAGCAGCTCCGGGACTAGCGGGGGTGCAACAGATACGCAGTATTTT.

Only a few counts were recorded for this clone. CDR3 protein: CASSERATANYGYTF. In nucleotides, the CDR3 is TGTGCCAGCAGTGAAAGGGCAACAGCTAACTATGGCTACACCTTC. The chain has TRBV2 and TRBJ1-2; D is unclear. Trimming shortened V by 2 bases and J by 0 bases, and 10 bases separated the two germline ends. CDR3 length equals 15 residues. CDR1 SNHLY and CDR2 FYNNEI come from the germline V gene.

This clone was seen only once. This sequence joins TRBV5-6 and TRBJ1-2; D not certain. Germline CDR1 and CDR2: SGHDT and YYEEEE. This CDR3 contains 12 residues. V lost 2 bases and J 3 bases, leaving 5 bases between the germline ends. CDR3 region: CASSLGDYGYTF. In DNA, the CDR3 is TGTGCCAGCAGCTTAGGTGACTATGGCTACACCTTC.

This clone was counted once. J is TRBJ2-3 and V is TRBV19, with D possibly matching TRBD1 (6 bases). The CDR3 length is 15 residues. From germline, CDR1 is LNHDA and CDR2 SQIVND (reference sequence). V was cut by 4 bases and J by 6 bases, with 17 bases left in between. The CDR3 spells CASSNQWGLWDTQYF. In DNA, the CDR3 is TGTGCCAGTAGTAACCAGTGGGGGCTCTGGGATACGCAGTATTTT.

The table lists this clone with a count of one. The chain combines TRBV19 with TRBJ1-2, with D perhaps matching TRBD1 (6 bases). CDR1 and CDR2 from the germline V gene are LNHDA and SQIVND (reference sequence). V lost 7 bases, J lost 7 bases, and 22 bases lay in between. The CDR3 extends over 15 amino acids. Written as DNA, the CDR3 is TGTGCCAGTAAAGATAGCGATGGACAGAAGGGTGGCTACACCTTC. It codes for CASKDSDGQKGGYTF.

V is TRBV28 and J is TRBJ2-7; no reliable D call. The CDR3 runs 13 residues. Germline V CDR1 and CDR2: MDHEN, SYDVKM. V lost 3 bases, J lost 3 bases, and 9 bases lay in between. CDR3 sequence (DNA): TGTGCCAGCAGTTTCGGAGAGTTCTACGAGCAGTACTTC. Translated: CASSFGEFYEQYF.

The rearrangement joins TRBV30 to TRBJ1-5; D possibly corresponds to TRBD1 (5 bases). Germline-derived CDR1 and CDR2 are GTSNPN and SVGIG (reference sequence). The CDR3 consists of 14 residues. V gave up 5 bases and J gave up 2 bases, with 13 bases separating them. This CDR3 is CAWQGLGGNQPQHF. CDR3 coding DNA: TGTGCCTGGCAGGGACTAGGCGGCAATCAGCCCCAGCATTTT. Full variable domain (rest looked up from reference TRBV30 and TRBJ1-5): SQTIHQWPATLVQPVGSPLSLECTVEGTSNPNLYWYRQAAGRGLQLLFYSVGIGQISSEVPQNLSASRPQDRQFILSSKKLLLSDSGFYLCAWQGLGGNQPQHFGDGTRLSIL.

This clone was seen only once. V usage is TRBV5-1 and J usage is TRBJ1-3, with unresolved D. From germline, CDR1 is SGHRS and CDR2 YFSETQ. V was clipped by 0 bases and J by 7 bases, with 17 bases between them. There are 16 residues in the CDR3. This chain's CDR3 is CASSLDSIFLGNTIYF. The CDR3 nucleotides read TGCGCCAGCAGCTTGGACAGTATTTTCTTAGGCAACACCATATATTTT.